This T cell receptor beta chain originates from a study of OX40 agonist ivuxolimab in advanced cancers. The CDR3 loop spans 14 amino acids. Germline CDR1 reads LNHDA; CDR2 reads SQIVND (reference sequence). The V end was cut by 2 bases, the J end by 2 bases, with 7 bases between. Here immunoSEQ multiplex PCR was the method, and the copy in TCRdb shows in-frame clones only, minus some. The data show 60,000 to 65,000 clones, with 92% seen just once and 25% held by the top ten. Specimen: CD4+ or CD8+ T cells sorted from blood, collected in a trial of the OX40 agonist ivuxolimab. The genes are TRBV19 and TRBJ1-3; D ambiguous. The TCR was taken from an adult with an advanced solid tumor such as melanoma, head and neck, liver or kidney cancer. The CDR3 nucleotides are TGTGCCAGTAGTATATCCTTCCCTGGAAACACCATATATTTT. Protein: CASSISFPGNTIYF.